The 6 T cell receptor beta chains below come from one sample, sequenced in a study of CD8 T cells in Susac syndrome. Reverse transcription of roughly 0.5 to 1 ug RNA was carried out with random hexamers. TCRdb fed the immunoSEQ multiplex PCR reads into MiXCR, producing one record per CDR3 protein. The sample carries approximately 120,000 distinct CDR3 sequences, around 95% recorded once. The material sequenced was CD4+ T cells from PBMCs. The receptors shown here come from a human donor in good health.

V and J are TRBV7-9 and TRBJ2-6; 9 bases agree with TRBD1. Trimming removed 4 bases from V and 0 bases from J; junction bases left unmatched: 10. The CDR3 sequence is 19 residues long. Germline CDR1 reads SEHNR; CDR2 reads FQNEAQ (reference sequence). CDR3 sequence reads: CASSSGTGYLGSGANVLTF. CDR3 nucleotides: TGTGCCAGCAGCTCCGGGACAGGGTATTTGGGCTCTGGGGCCAACGTCCTGACTTTC.

The chain uses TRBV5-4 and TRBJ1-2; 7 bases agree with TRBD1. After removal of 3 bases from V and 7 bases from J, the junction contained 15 bases not matched to a gene. This CDR3 comprises 16 residues. Germline assignment: CDR1 SGHNT and CDR2 YYREEE (reference sequence). CDR3 DNA sequence: TGTGCCAGCAGCTGGGGCCTGCCCGGACAGGCGACTGGCTACACCTTC. This translates into CASSWGLPGQATGYTF. The whole variable domain, remainder taken from reference TRBV5-4 and TRBJ1-2, is ETGVTQSPTHLIKTRGQQVTLRCSSQSGHNTVSWYQQALGQGPQFIFQYYREEENGRGNFPPRFSGLQFPNYSSELNVNALELDDSALYLCASSWGLPGQATGYTFGSGTRLTVV.

This chain joins TRBV7-2 and TRBJ1-2; TRBD1 is a possible D gene (6 bases). The length of the CDR3 is 15 residues. The V gene lost 5 bases and the J gene lost 4 bases, with 17 bases spanning the gap. Germline CDR1 and CDR2: SGHTA and FQGNSA. CDR3 DNA: TGTGCCAGCAGCACCGCTGGCGTGGGGGCCTATGGCTACACCTTC. It specifies CASSTAGVGAYGYTF.

This clonotype has only one observation. CDR3 bases: TGCGCCAGCAGCTTGCCGGGAACCAGCACAGATACGCAGTATTTT. Its translation: CASSLPGTSTDTQYF. The chain is built from TRBV5-1 and TRBJ2-3; D perhaps matches TRBD2 (5 bases). Trimming cost V 1 base and J 0 bases, with 9 bases left between them. Germline values: CDR1 SGHRS, CDR2 YFSETQ. The CDR3 is made up of 15 amino acids. The full variable domain, with the rest looked up from reference TRBV5-1 and TRBJ2-3, is KAGVTQTPRYLIKTRGQQVTLSCSPISGHRSVSWYQQTPGQGLQFLFEYFSETQRNKGNFPGRFSGRQFSNSRSEMNVSTLELGDSALYLCASSLPGTSTDTQYFGPGTRLTVL.

The chain links TRBV11-2 to TRBJ2-7; no firm D call. Germline-derived CDR1 and CDR2 are SGHAT and FQNNGV. The V and J ends lost 1 base and 7 bases respectively, with 11 bases between them. CDR3 size: 13 residues. CDR3 DNA: TGTGCCAGCAGCTTAGGGTTGGCGGTGGAGCAGTACTTC. Protein product: CASSLGLAVEQYF.

The CDR3 region is CASSHPYVKGGHEQYF. The CDR3 DNA reads as TGCGCCAGCAGTCACCCCTATGTGAAAGGGGGCCACGAGCAGTACTTC. J is TRBJ2-7 and V is TRBV23-1; 7 bases line up with TRBD1. TRBV23-1 is filed as an ORF, its function uncertain. The CDR3 has 16 amino acids. The V segment lost 3 bases and the J segment 5 bases; nucleotides outside the gene matches: 13.